The next 25 T cell receptor beta chains were all read from a single sample in a study of blood T cell repertoires in COVID-19 (dated by TCRdb to the early 2020s). The library was built by means of the immunoSEQ multiplex PCR assay. The immuneACCESS repertoire file appears here via TCRdb, limited to in-frame rearrangements. These files lack a portion of the clones; in checked studies, under half of the deficit traces to unresolved V genes, and the cause of the others is not known. The sample includes approximately 290,000 clones, with around 82% observed a single time. Together, the top ten hold about 0.9% of the sample. Material: peripheral blood. All receptors come from a human donor with COVID-19, enrolled during active disease. The donor label of this sample is uncertain.

In this sample, this clone turned up many times. The V gene is TRBV19, the J gene TRBJ1-1, with a possible D match to TRBD1 (6 bases). Germline lookup yields CDR1 LNHDA and CDR2 SQIVND (reference sequence). This CDR3 comprises 15 residues. V lost 1 base, J lost 5 bases, and 14 bases lay in between. The chain's CDR3 is CASSIGPDRKTEAFF. The CDR3 bases are TGTGCCAGTAGTATAGGCCCGGACAGAAAAACTGAAGCTTTCTTT.

The chain uses TRBV28 and TRBJ2-1, with 13 bases lining up with TRBD2. Germline assignment: CDR1 MDHEN and CDR2 SYDVKM. With V trimmed by 7 bases and J by 8 bases, 20 bases remained unmatched. The CDR3 spans 19 residues. The CDR3 sequence is CASKSSWTSGSPRGDEQFF. In DNA, the CDR3 is TGTGCCAGCAAGAGCTCTTGGACTAGCGGGAGCCCCAGGGGTGATGAGCAGTTCTTC.

This clone appeared a single time. The J gene is TRBJ1-1, the V gene TRBV10-3; TRBD1 matches at 8 bases. Germline loops: CDR1 ENHRY, CDR2 SYGVKD. Trimming took 0 bases from V and 0 from J; bases not matched to a gene: 12. This CDR3 has 19 residues. DNA for the CDR3: TGTGCCATCAGTGAGTCGAGGGGACAGGAGATGTGGATGAACACTGAAGCTTTCTTT. Translating it yields CAISESRGQEMWMNTEAFF.

The chain joins TRBV5-1 to TRBJ1-3, with a possible D match to TRBD1 (5 bases). From germline, CDR1 is SGHRS and CDR2 YFSETQ. The CDR3 length is 14 residues. V was shortened by 3 bases and J by 4 bases, with 11 bases between the two germline ends. CDR3 sequence reads: CASSSAGAGNTIYF. The CDR3, as DNA: TGCGCCAGCAGCTCCGCTGGGGCGGGAAACACCATATATTTT.

V gene TRBV7-8 combines with J gene TRBJ1-4; 8 positions agree with TRBD1. CDR1 and CDR2 (germline): SGHVS, FQNEAQ. The CDR3 sequence is 14 residues long. The junction had 7 bases not matched to a gene; V was cut back by 5 bases and J by 8 bases. In DNA form, the CDR3 reads TGTGCCAGCAGCACGGGACAGGTGGAGGAAAAACTGTTTTTT. Encoded protein: CASSTGQVEEKLFF. The complete variable domain, with remaining parts taken from reference TRBV7-8 and TRBJ1-4, reads GAGVSQSPRYKVAKRGQDVALRCDPISGHVSLFWYQQALGQGPEFLTYFQNEAQLDKSGLPSDRFFAERPEGSVSTLKIQRTQQEDSAVYLCASSTGQVEEKLFFGSGTQLSVL.

The V call is TRBV18, the J call TRBJ1-3; the match to TRBD1 covers 7 bases. Germline-derived CDR1 and CDR2 are KGHSH and LQKENI. The CDR3 length is 16 residues. Trimming at V came to 3 bases and at J to 4 bases, leaving 9 bases not matched to a gene. The CDR3 loop reads CASSPGSPGQGNTIYF. The CDR3 coding sequence is TGTGCCAGCTCACCGGGGTCGCCGGGACAGGGAAACACCATATATTTT.

The sample holds a few counts of this clone. The gene calls are TRBV5-1 and TRBJ1-2, with a weak D call TRBD1 (6 bases). Trimming took 4 bases from V and 8 from J, leaving 24 bases between them. CDR1 and CDR2 from the germline V gene are SGHRS and YFSETQ. CDR3 size: 16 residues. The CDR3 region is CASSTTPGTPLRGYTF. CDR3 sequence (DNA): TGCGCCAGCAGCACCACTCCCGGGACACCTCTCCGCGGCTACACCTTC.

The chain carries TRBV18 and TRBJ2-7, with D possibly TRBD1 on 8 matching bases. V lost 5 bases, J lost 1 base, and 18 bases lay in between. CDR3 length: 16 amino acids. Germline CDR1 reads KGHSH; CDR2 reads LQKENI. This chain's CDR3 is CASSTGGQGGSYEQYF. The CDR3 DNA is TGTGCCAGCTCAACCGGCGGACAGGGAGGGTCCTACGAGCAGTACTTC.

The chain carries TRBV6-5 and TRBJ1-3; the D gene is possibly TRBD1 (5 bases). V shed 11 bases and J shed 0 bases, with 11 bases lying between them. Per the germline V gene, CDR1 is MNHEY and CDR2 is SVGAGI. The CDR3 is 13 residues long. The CDR3 here is CAALGVSGNTIYF. CDR3 DNA: TGTGCCGCTCTAGGGGTCTCTGGAAACACCATATATTTT.

In nucleotides, the CDR3 is TGTGCCAGCAGTTTGCAGCTAGCGGGGTCCTACAATGAGCAGTTCTTC. This codes for CASSLQLAGSYNEQFF. The gene calls are TRBV28 and TRBJ2-1, with 9 positions matching TRBD2. Germline trimming cut 3 bases from V and 1 base from J; bases unmatched to any gene: 4. The germline V gene encodes CDR1 MDHEN and CDR2 SYDVKM. The CDR3 covers 16 residues. The full variable domain, in which reference TRBV28 and TRBJ2-1 provide the parts outside the CDR3, is DVKVTQSSRYLVKRTGEKVFLECVQDMDHENMFWYRQDPGLGLRLIYFSYDVKMKEKGDIPEGYSVSREKKERFSLILESASTNQTSMYLCASSLQLAGSYNEQFFGPGTRLTVL.

V is TRBV27 and J is TRBJ1-3, with 12 positions matching TRBD1. The CDR3 runs to 21 residues. Germline loops: CDR1 MNHEY, CDR2 SMNVEV (reference sequence). The junction had 12 bases not matched to a gene; V was cut back by 0 bases and J by 0 bases. The CDR3 bases are TGTGCCAGCAGTTTATCACCGGGACAGGGGGCGGATGGACTCTCTGGAAACACCATATATTTT. Encoded protein: CASSLSPGQGADGLSGNTIYF.

The sample holds a few counts of this clone. This chain joins TRBV7-9 and TRBJ2-7, with D tentatively TRBD2 (6 bases). The CDR3 has 16 residues. CDR1 is SEHNR, CDR2 FQNEAQ, per germline (reference sequence). V was trimmed by 1 base and J by 0 bases, leaving 13 bases between them. For the CDR3, the DNA is TGTGCCAGCAGCTTAGTAGGAGGGAGTCGCTCCTACGAGCAGTACTTC. Its protein product is CASSLVGGSRSYEQYF.

This chain connects TRBV5-1 to TRBJ2-3; 8 positions agree with TRBD2. The CDR3 has 19 amino acids. The V gene's germline CDR1 is SGHRS and CDR2 YFSETQ. J gave up 0 bases and V 0 bases, and 12 bases lay outside the gene matches. The CDR3 DNA is TGCGCCAGCAGCTTGGGGGCTAGCGGGTTCTACCCTAGCACAGATACGCAGTATTTT. This encodes CASSLGASGFYPSTDTQYF.

This sequence joins TRBV4-2 and TRBJ1-4; D remains ambiguous. Germline loops: CDR1 LGHNA, CDR2 YNFKEQ. This CDR3 spans 15 amino acids. The germline V and J ends were trimmed by 0 bases and 2 bases, with 7 bases remaining between them. The CDR3: CASSQEFSTNEKLFF. The DNA of the CDR3 is TGTGCCAGCAGCCAAGAGTTCAGTACTAATGAAAAACTGTTTTTT.

The chain links TRBV30 to TRBJ1-3, with D unresolved. Germline V gives CDR1 GTSNPN, CDR2 SVGIG (reference sequence). The CDR3 runs 16 residues. Trimming took 2 bases from V and 0 from J, leaving 14 bases between them. The CDR3 protein is CAWSRPGLFSGNTIYF. Here the CDR3 DNA reads TGTGCCTGGAGTAGGCCGGGGTTATTCTCTGGAAACACCATATATTTT. Looking up the rest from reference TRBV30 and TRBJ1-3 gives the full variable domain: SQTIHQWPATLVQPVGSPLSLECTVEGTSNPNLYWYRQAAGRGLQLLFYSVGIGQISSEVPQNLSASRPQDRQFILSSKKLLLSDSGFYLCAWSRPGLFSGNTIYFGEGSWLTVV.

The V gene is TRBV7-2, the J gene TRBJ1-2, with D maybe TRBD1 (6 bases). V was cut by 5 bases and J by 4 bases, with 20 bases left in between. This CDR3 is 16 amino acids long. The V gene's germline CDR1 is SGHTA and CDR2 FQGNSA. CDR3 in amino acids: CASSPPGTIPAYGYTF. The CDR3 bases are TGTGCCAGCAGCCCACCAGGGACAATCCCCGCCTATGGCTACACCTTC.

This clone was recorded only once. The V call is TRBV10-3, the J call TRBJ2-7, with 10 bases lining up with TRBD2. The CDR3 is made up of 15 amino acids. CDR1 ENHRY and CDR2 SYGVKD come from the germline V gene. After removal of 2 bases from V and 1 base from J, the junction contained 2 bases not matched to a gene. As DNA, the CDR3 is TGTGCCATCAGTGAGATAGCGGGGGGATCCTACGAGCAGTACTTC. Translating it yields CAISEIAGGSYEQYF.

This clone turned up a few times. The V call is TRBV7-9, the J call TRBJ1-1; tentative D call: TRBD1 (5 bases). V shed 7 bases and J shed 10 bases, with 19 bases lying between them. The CDR3 sequence is 13 residues long. Looked up from germline, CDR1 is SEHNR and CDR2 is FQNEAQ (reference sequence). This chain's CDR3 is CASTNAGHPGAFF. The CDR3, as DNA: TGTGCCAGCACCAATGCAGGGCACCCTGGAGCTTTCTTT.

Comment on this clone: The identical CDR3 is also encoded by other nucleotide sequences in the sample. This chain links TRBV14 with TRBJ1-6; perhaps TRBD1 as D (5 bases). The CDR3 has 13 amino acids. With 0 bases removed from V and 9 bases from J, the gap between germline ends came to 6 bases. The V gene's germline CDR1 is SGHDN and CDR2 FVKESK. CDR3: CASSQDRGSPLHF. The CDR3 DNA sequence: TGTGCCAGCAGCCAAGATAGGGGTTCACCCCTCCACTTT.

This clone was counted a single time. This chain links TRBV5-1 with TRBJ1-3; TRBD1 agrees at 9 bases. Germline assignment: CDR1 SGHRS and CDR2 YFSETQ. J lost 3 bases, V lost 3 bases, and 13 bases had no gene match. This CDR3 has 18 residues. CDR3 sequence: CASSSGPQGASLGNTIYF. The CDR3 coding sequence is TGCGCCAGCAGCTCCGGGCCACAGGGGGCAAGTCTTGGAAACACCATATATTTT.

The chain uses TRBV30 and TRBJ2-1; possible D gene TRBD2, 5 bases. The CDR3 has 15 residues. The germline CDR1 and CDR2 sequences are GTSNPN and SVGIG (reference sequence). The V and J ends lost 7 bases and 8 bases respectively, with 24 bases between them. This chain's CDR3 is CASYTKRSARDEQFF. CDR3 nucleotides: TGTGCCTCCTACACCAAAAGGAGCGCGCGGGATGAGCAGTTCTTC.

This chain links TRBV28 with TRBJ1-2; 12 positions match TRBD1. The CDR3 is 14 residues long. V trimming: 6 bases; J trimming: 8 bases; junction bases outside the gene matches: 7. The germline gives CDR1 MDHEN, CDR2 SYDVKM. CDR3 coding DNA: TGTGCCAGCAGATGGGGACAGGGGGCGCGAGGCTACACCTTC. It specifies CASRWGQGARGYTF.

The chain joins TRBV18 to TRBJ1-4, with D possibly being TRBD1 (5 bases). V lost 2 bases and J lost 0, with 10 bases in between. The CDR3 length is 16 residues. The V gene's germline CDR1 is KGHSH and CDR2 LQKENI. The CDR3 DNA is TGTGCCAGCTCACCATACACAGGTGCAACTAATGAAAAACTGTTTTTT. This translates into CASSPYTGATNEKLFF. The variable domain in full, completed from reference TRBV18 and TRBJ1-4, reads NAGVMQNPRHLVRRRGQEARLRCSPMKGHSHVYWYRQLPEEGLKFMVYLQKENIIDESGMPKERFSAEFPKEGPSILRIQQVVRGDSAAYFCASSPYTGATNEKLFFGSGTQLSVL.

The chain is built from TRBV10-3 and TRBJ1-1; D not certain. The V gene's germline CDR1 is ENHRY and CDR2 SYGVKD. This CDR3 spans 12 amino acids. V was shortened by 5 bases and J by 5 bases, with 9 bases between the two germline ends. The CDR3 reads CAISYSGTEAFF. The CDR3 bases are TGTGCCATCAGTTACAGTGGGACTGAAGCTTTCTTT.

The CDR3 protein is CATSRSGHLNEQFF. CDR3 bases: TGTGCCACCAGTAGGTCGGGTCACCTGAATGAGCAGTTCTTC. The chain carries TRBV15 and TRBJ2-1; no clear D gene. Trimming took 6 bases from V and 7 from J, leaving 16 bases between them. The CDR3 totals 14 residues. Germline V CDR1 and CDR2: LNHNV, YYDKDF (reference sequence).